These 4 T cell receptor beta chains came from one sample sequenced in a study of technical replicates of blood from a few donors. The table came from immunoSEQ multiplex PCR; TCRdb's copy has only in-frame clones and leaves some out. This sample has roughly 74,000 clones; around 90% occur once, and the top ten carry approximately 0.41%. The sequenced sample was T cells isolated from PBMCs. The receptor source for this set is a human donor in good health.

The chain has TRBV9 and TRBJ2-7; D is unclear. Germline assignment: CDR1 SGDLS and CDR2 YYNGEE. V dropped 0 bases and J dropped 1 base, with 8 bases sitting between them. CDR3 length: 14 amino acids. CDR3 bases: TGTGCCAGCAGCGTAGGGCCTTTATCCTACGAGCAGTACTTC. Translation gives CASSVGPLSYEQYF.

The gene calls are TRBV4-3 and TRBJ2-1, with D uncertain. V was cut by 4 bases and J by 3 bases, with 7 bases left in between. CDR1 and CDR2 (germline): LGHNA, YSLEER. The CDR3 consists of 13 residues. The CDR3 nucleotides read TGCGCCAGCAGCCCCTCACACTACAATGAGCAGTTCTTC. It is translated as CASSPSHYNEQFF.

The V call is TRBV5-4, the J call TRBJ1-2; the D gene is possibly TRBD1 (5 bases). This CDR3 spans 13 amino acids. In germline, CDR1 is SGHNT, CDR2 YYREEE (reference sequence). V was clipped by 4 bases and J by 8 bases, with 15 bases between them. The CDR3 is CASSAQAPRGYTF. The CDR3 coding sequence is TGTGCCAGCAGCGCACAGGCGCCGAGGGGCTACACCTTC.

This chain joins TRBV27 and TRBJ2-5, with 15 positions matching TRBD2. Germline CDR1 MNHEY, CDR2 SMNVEV (reference sequence). V lost 5 bases and J lost 5; bases outside the gene matches: 18. The CDR3 sequence is 20 residues long. The CDR3 protein is CASSLSPPGLAGGGGETQYF. As DNA, the CDR3 is TGTGCCAGCAGTCTAAGCCCCCCAGGACTAGCGGGAGGGGGAGGGGAGACCCAGTACTTC.